One sample yielded the 22 T cell receptor beta chains listed below, sequenced in a study of early T cells in non-severe SARS-CoV-2 infection. In TCRdb, the 5' RACE reads were re-called with MiXCR into one record per CDR3 protein. The sample has 25,000 or so distinct CDR3 sequences; 5.5% to 7% are singletons. Material: whole blood. The receptor set was obtained from an adult who was a healthcare worker with PCR-confirmed SARS-CoV-2 infection or an uninfected control (not recorded which).

In this sample, this clonotype turned up many times. The chain has TRBV20-1 and TRBJ2-1; maybe TRBD1 (5 bases). Germline-derived CDR1 and CDR2 are DFQATT and SNEGSKA (reference sequence). V lost 0 bases to trimming and J lost 8 bases, with 17 bases between them. The CDR3 runs 15 residues. The CDR3 DNA sequence: TGCAGTGCTAGAGATCGGACAAGAAGTGGCTATGAGCAGTTCTTC. Translated, it gives CSARDRTRSGYEQFF.

In this sample, this clonotype turned up many times. This sequence joins TRBV24-1 and TRBJ2-1; possibly TRBD1 or TRBD2 for D (7 bases each). There are 15 residues in the CDR3. Trimming took off 2 bases at V and 5 bases at J, with 12 bases between the two ends. From germline, CDR1 is KGHDR and CDR2 SFDVKD. CDR3 amino acids: CATSDSGGGDNEQFF. The CDR3 bases are TGTGCCACCAGTGATTCAGGGGGGGGTGACAATGAGCAGTTCTTC.

This clonotype turned up a few times. This sequence joins TRBV5-5 and TRBJ1-6; D is possibly TRBD1 (5 bases). Germline lookup yields CDR1 SGHKS and CDR2 YYEKEE (reference sequence). Trimming shortened V by 0 bases and J by 9 bases, and 10 bases separated the two germline ends. CDR3 size: 14 residues. In DNA form, the CDR3 reads TGTGCCAGCAGCTTGGGACAGTCTAGTTCACCCCTCCACTTT. This sequence encodes CASSLGQSSSPLHF.

This clonotype was detected ten times or more. This chain joins TRBV5-4 and TRBJ2-4; perhaps TRBD2 as D (5 bases). The V end was cut by 3 bases, the J end by 2 bases, with 15 bases between. Germline-derived CDR1 and CDR2 are SGHNT and YYREEE (reference sequence). The CDR3 covers 16 residues. CDR3 coding DNA: TGTGCCAGCAGCTCCCCCGCGGCGGGCCCCAAAAACATTCAGTACTTC. Its translation: CASSSPAAGPKNIQYF.

In nucleotides, the CDR3 is TGCAGTGCTAGACGGGTGTCTCCAGGGGGGAATGAAAAACTGTTTTTT. Translation gives CSARRVSPGGNEKLFF. J is TRBJ1-4 and V is TRBV20-1, with 7 positions matching TRBD1. Germline loops: CDR1 DFQATT, CDR2 SNEGSKA (reference sequence). Trimming cost V 2 bases and J 5 bases; bases outside gene matches: 11. This CDR3 comprises 16 residues.

The chain has TRBV20-1 and TRBJ2-1, with 7 bases aligning to TRBD2. Germline V CDR1 and CDR2: DFQATT, SNEGSKA (reference sequence). This CDR3 contains 14 residues. Trimming took 3 bases from V and 4 from J; bases not matched to a gene: 6. In nucleotides, the CDR3 is TGCAGTGCTAGTACGGGACTAACATACAATGAGCAGTTCTTC. Translating gives CSASTGLTYNEQFF.

The chain employs TRBV6-2 or TRBV6-3 and TRBJ2-3, with D tentatively TRBD2 (6 bases). The CDR3 spans 13 residues. Trimming took off 11 bases at V and 6 bases at J, with 18 bases between the two ends. In germline, CDR1 is MNHEY, CDR2 SVGEGT. The DNA for the CDR3 is TGTGCCGGTCGGGGCGGCGGGACCGATACGCAGTATTTT. It yields the protein CAGRGGGTDTQYF.

This clonotype has ten or more counts. This rearrangement joins TRBV3-1 to TRBJ2-1; D remains unclear. Germline V lookup: CDR1 LGHDT, CDR2 YNNKEL (reference sequence). V lost 1 base to trimming and J lost 6 bases, with 4 bases between them. CDR3 length: 12 residues. The CDR3 bases are TGTGCCAGCAGCCAAGGGGGCAATGAGCAGTTCTTC. Translated: CASSQGGNEQFF.

In its sample, this clonotype was seen many times. V usage is TRBV6-6 and J usage is TRBJ1-3, with a possible D match to TRBD1 (6 bases). The germline V and J ends were trimmed by 7 bases and 2 bases, with 15 bases remaining between them. Germline CDR1 and CDR2: MNHNY and SVGAGI (reference sequence). CDR3 size: 15 residues. The CDR3: CASISRGATGNTIYF. The CDR3 region has the DNA TGTGCCAGCATCAGCCGGGGGGCGACTGGAAACACCATATATTTT.

This clonotype came up many times. CDR3 amino acids: CSVEAPDREETQYF. The CDR3 DNA follows: TGCAGCGTTGAAGCCCCGGACAGGGAAGAGACCCAGTACTTC. The J gene is TRBJ2-5, the V gene TRBV29-1; 8 bases line up with TRBD1. Germline trimming cut 1 base from V and 3 bases from J; bases unmatched to any gene: 4. In germline, CDR1 is SQVTM, CDR2 ANQGSEA. The length of the CDR3 is 14 residues. The variable domain in full, completed from reference TRBV29-1 and TRBJ2-5, reads SAVISQKPSRDICQRGTSLTIQCQVDSQVTMMFWYRQQPGQSLTLIATANQGSEATYESGFVIDKFPISRPNLTFSTLTVSNMSPEDSSIYLCSVEAPDREETQYFGPGTRLLVL.

By sample fraction, this clonotype is medium-sized. The chain links TRBV9 to TRBJ2-7; D may be TRBD1 or TRBD2 (6 bases each). The CDR3 runs to 12 residues. Trimming pared 4 bases from V and 5 bases from J, leaving 10 bases between. CDR1 is SGDLS, CDR2 YYNGEE, per germline. In DNA, the CDR3 is TGTGCCAGCAGCCCCCGGGGGCACGAGCAGTACTTC. Translating gives CASSPRGHEQYF. The whole variable domain, filled in from reference TRBV9 and TRBJ2-7, reads DSGVTQTPKHLITATGQRVTLRCSPRSGDLSVYWYQQSLDQGLQFLIQYYNGEERAKGNILERFSAQQFPDLHSELNLSSLELGDSALYFCASSPRGHEQYFGPGTRLTVT.

In its sample, this clonotype was seen many times. The rearrangement uses TRBV20-1 and TRBJ1-4; unclear D gene. Trimming removed 0 bases at V and 12 bases at J, with 17 bases between. CDR1 DFQATT and CDR2 SNEGSKA come from the germline V gene (reference sequence). This CDR3 has 14 amino acids. CDR3 bases: TGCAGTGCTAGAGACCAAGCGGGATCGGGAGAACTGTTTTTT. Amino acid sequence: CSARDQAGSGELFF.

CDR3 sequence (DNA): TGTGCCAGCAGTCGGGGACTAGCGGGGGCCCGCACAGATACGCAGTATTTT. This gives the protein CASSRGLAGARTDTQYF. V usage is TRBV6-5 and J usage is TRBJ2-3, with 14 positions matching TRBD2. CDR1 and CDR2 (germline): MNHEY, SVGAGI. The CDR3 is 17 residues long. V lost 5 bases, J lost 1 base, and 5 bases stayed unmatched.

This clonotype was seen ten or more times. This chain's CDR3 is CASSITRSNQPQHF. CDR3 DNA sequence: TGTGCCAGTAGTATTACTCGGAGCAATCAGCCCCAGCATTTT. This chain joins TRBV19 and TRBJ1-5; D remains ambiguous. The V and J ends lost 3 bases and 1 base respectively, with 7 bases between them. The CDR3 contains 14 residues. The germline V gene encodes CDR1 LNHDA and CDR2 SQIVND (reference sequence). Based on the CDR3 plus reference TRBV19 and TRBJ1-5, the full variable domain is DGGITQSPKYLFRKEGQNVTLSCEQNLNHDAMYWYRQDPGQGLRLIYYSQIVNDFQKGDIAEGYSVSREKKESFPLTVTSAQKNPTAFYLCASSITRSNQPQHFGDGTRLSIL.

The chain links TRBV18 to TRBJ2-3, with 9 bases aligning to TRBD2. From germline, CDR1 is KGHSH and CDR2 LQKENI. After removal of 4 bases from V and 4 bases from J, the junction contained 9 bases not matched to a gene. This CDR3 region has 16 residues. CDR3 sequence reads: CASSRIGGGAADTQYF. The CDR3 bases are TGTGCCAGCTCACGGATCGGCGGGGGGGCAGCAGATACGCAGTATTTT.

This chain connects TRBV29-1 to TRBJ2-2; D unresolved. There are 13 residues in the CDR3. Germline V lookup: CDR1 SQVTM, CDR2 ANQGSEA. V lost 2 bases, J lost 2 bases, and 6 bases lay in between. The CDR3: CSVELVNTGELFF. The CDR3 DNA sequence: TGCAGCGTTGAATTGGTTAACACCGGGGAGCTGTTTTTT.

Ten or more counts support this clonotype. This chain links TRBV7-2 with TRBJ2-7, with D unresolved. Trimming cost V 5 bases and J 3 bases, with 14 bases left between them. There are 14 residues in the CDR3. The germline V gene has CDR1 SGHTA and CDR2 FQGNSA. CDR3 sequence (DNA): TGTGCCAGCAGCCCAACCGCCCTGGGCTACGAGCAGTACTTC. It is translated as CASSPTALGYEQYF.

This clonotype was found many times. The V gene is TRBV3-1, the J gene TRBJ1-1, with D possibly TRBD1 on 6 matching bases. V was cut by 1 base and J by 10 bases, with 16 bases left in between. Per germline, CDR1 LGHDT and CDR2 YNNKEL (reference sequence). The CDR3 has 14 amino acids. The CDR3 is CASSQVGGQGRAFF. The DNA for the CDR3 is TGTGCCAGCAGCCAAGTTGGCGGGCAGGGGCGAGCTTTCTTT.

This clonotype occurred a few times. This rearrangement joins TRBV4-1 to TRBJ1-1; the D is unclear. Germline CDR1 MGHRA, CDR2 YSYEKL. Trimming shortened V by 3 bases and J by 13 bases, and 18 bases separated the two germline ends. This CDR3 is built from 13 residues. The CDR3 sequence: CASSQDGPTIDFF. The CDR3 nucleotides read TGCGCCAGCAGCCAGGACGGCCCCACGATAGATTTCTTT.

Ten or more counts support this clonotype. The rearrangement uses TRBV18 and TRBJ1-2; no clear D. The CDR3 has 14 amino acids. Trimming cost V 2 bases and J 1 base, with 8 bases left between them. In germline, CDR1 is KGHSH, CDR2 LQKENI. DNA for the CDR3: TGTGCCAGCTCACCAAGCGCGCGTAACTATGGCTACACCTTC. This encodes CASSPSARNYGYTF.

This clonotype was found many times. The V call is TRBV9, the J call TRBJ1-1; D is possibly TRBD1 (5 bases). The CDR3 has 19 residues. V gave up 3 bases and J gave up 5 bases, with 29 bases separating them. In germline, CDR1 is SGDLS, CDR2 YYNGEE. Here the CDR3 reads CASSDGLPQVGLQRTEAFF. DNA for the CDR3: TGTGCCAGCAGCGACGGCCTCCCCCAGGTGGGGCTTCAAAGGACTGAAGCTTTCTTT.

This clonotype counts as large. The gene calls are TRBV6-5 and TRBJ1-1; no clear D. This CDR3 spans 14 amino acids. The V and J ends lost 3 bases and 2 bases respectively, with 10 bases between them. Per germline, CDR1 MNHEY and CDR2 SVGAGI. CDR3 amino acids: CASSYGSGNTEAFF. Written as DNA, the CDR3 is TGTGCCAGCAGTTATGGATCGGGAAACACTGAAGCTTTCTTT.